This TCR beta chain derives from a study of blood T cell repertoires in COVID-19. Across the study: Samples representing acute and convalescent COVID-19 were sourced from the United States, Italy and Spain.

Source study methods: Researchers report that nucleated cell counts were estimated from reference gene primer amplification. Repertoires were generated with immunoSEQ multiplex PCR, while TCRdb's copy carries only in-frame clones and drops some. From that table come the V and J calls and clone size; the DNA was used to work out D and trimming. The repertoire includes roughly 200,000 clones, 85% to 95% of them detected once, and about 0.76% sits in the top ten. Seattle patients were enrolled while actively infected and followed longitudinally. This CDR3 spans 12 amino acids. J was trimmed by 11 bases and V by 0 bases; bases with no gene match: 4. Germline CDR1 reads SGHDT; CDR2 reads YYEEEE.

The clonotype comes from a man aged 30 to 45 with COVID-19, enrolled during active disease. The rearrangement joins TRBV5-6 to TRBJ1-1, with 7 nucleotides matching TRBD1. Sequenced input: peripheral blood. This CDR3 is CASSLGPGGAFF. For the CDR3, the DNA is TGTGCCAGCAGCTTGGGTCCAGGGGGGGCTTTCTTT.